The 11 T cell receptor beta chains below all came from one sample that was sequenced in a study of blood T cell repertoires in COVID-19. Measured with immunoSEQ multiplex PCR; TCRdb has only the in-frame clones, and not every one. This table has over 140,000 clones, more than 60% appearing once. The sequenced sample was peripheral blood. The origin of the receptors is a woman aged 50 to 60 with active or convalescent COVID-19.

The CDR3 DNA reads TGTGCCAGCAGCTTTCCAGGGAACGGTCGGCCCCAGCATTTT. This translates into CASSFPGNGRPQHF. The chain uses TRBV7-2 and TRBJ1-5; weak D call: TRBD1 (5 bases). V lost 3 bases, J lost 9 bases, and 15 bases lay in between. This CDR3 is 14 amino acids long. Germline V gene lookup returns CDR1 SGHTA and CDR2 FQGNSA.

This clone was counted only a few times. This chain connects TRBV14 to TRBJ2-7; 12 nucleotides align to TRBD2. Germline-derived CDR1 and CDR2 are SGHDN and FVKESK. V trimming: 5 bases; J trimming: 6 bases; junction bases outside the gene matches: 5. CDR3 length: 14 amino acids. This CDR3 is CASSKLAGGTEQYF. The CDR3 DNA is TGTGCCAGCAGCAAACTAGCGGGAGGTACCGAGCAGTACTTC. The full variable domain, completed using reference TRBV14 and TRBJ2-7, is EAGVTQFPSHSVIEKGQTVTLRCDPISGHDNLYWYRRVMGKEIKFLLHFVKESKQDESGMPNNRFLAERTGGTYSTLKVQPAELEDSGVYFCASSKLAGGTEQYFGPGTRLTVT.

The rearrangement uses TRBV4-2 and TRBJ2-2; D not resolved. V was cut by 4 bases and J by 5 bases, with 11 bases left in between. The CDR3 totals 14 residues. Germline CDR1 and CDR2: LGHNA and YNFKEQ. CDR3 region: CASSLQTGTGELFF. CDR3 DNA sequence: TGTGCCAGCAGCCTCCAAACCGGGACCGGGGAGCTGTTTTTT.

The rearrangement uses TRBV5-1 and TRBJ1-1; 11 nucleotides match TRBD1. J was trimmed by 4 bases and V by 4 bases; bases with no gene match: 3. Germline-derived CDR1 and CDR2 are SGHRS and YFSETQ. This CDR3 contains 14 residues. DNA of the CDR3: TGCGCCAGCAGCCACGGGACAGGGGGCACTGAAGCTTTCTTT. This gives the protein CASSHGTGGTEAFF.

The chain employs TRBV5-1 and TRBJ1-1, with D maybe TRBD1 (5 bases). The CDR3 totals 16 residues. CDR1 is SGHRS, CDR2 YFSETQ, per germline. V was pared by 2 bases and J by 8 bases, with 22 bases between. The CDR3 reads CASSFQTLVGGTEAFF. The DNA for the CDR3 is TGCGCCAGCAGCTTCCAAACGCTTGTCGGGGGGACCGAAGCTTTCTTT.

For this clone: The identical CDR3 is also encoded by other nucleotide sequences in the sample. The chain couples TRBV7-3 to TRBJ1-1; D not certain. Germline-derived CDR1 and CDR2 are SGHTA and FQGTGA. The CDR3 is 13 amino acids. V was pared by 5 bases and J by 1 base, with 8 bases between. The CDR3, as DNA: TGTGCCAGCAGCGTTACTGGGAACACTGAAGCTTTCTTT. Translating it yields CASSVTGNTEAFF.

The V gene is TRBV4-1, the J gene TRBJ2-2; 9 nucleotides agree with TRBD2. Germline V CDR1 and CDR2: MGHRA, YSYEKL. This CDR3 contains 18 residues. With V trimmed by 1 base and J by 4 bases, 10 bases remained unmatched. In DNA form, the CDR3 reads TGCGCCAGCAGCCAAGCCGGGGGCGGGGGGGCTTTCACCGGGGAGCTGTTTTTT. Its translation is CASSQAGGGGAFTGELFF.

The chain couples TRBV4-3 to TRBJ2-3; the D is unclear. With 0 bases removed from V and 6 bases from J, the gap between germline ends came to 16 bases. Looked up from germline, CDR1 is LGHNA and CDR2 is YSLEER. This CDR3 contains 16 residues. The CDR3 region has the DNA TGCGCCAGCAGCCAAGAGGGCCGGTTATCGTGGGATACGCAGTATTTT. Translating gives CASSQEGRLSWDTQYF.

This clone has just one count. This chain joins TRBV6-5 and TRBJ1-3, with 9 bases aligning to TRBD1. Germline V CDR1 and CDR2: MNHEY, SVGAGI. V shed 0 bases and J 2 bases; nucleotides not matched to a gene: 2. CDR3 size: 16 residues. The CDR3 reads CASSYSRDRAGNTIYF. CDR3 bases: TGTGCCAGCAGTTACTCGCGGGACAGGGCTGGAAACACCATATATTTT.

V usage is TRBV2 and J usage is TRBJ2-7, with 14 bases lining up with TRBD2. CDR1 is SNHLY, CDR2 FYNNEI, per germline. V was pared by 6 bases and J by 5 bases, with 6 bases of the junction left unmatched. The CDR3 spans 15 residues. CDR3 in amino acids: CASRGGLAGVDEQYF. As DNA, the CDR3 is TGTGCCAGCAGGGGGGGACTAGCGGGAGTCGACGAGCAGTACTTC.

The chain uses TRBV3-1 (or the pseudogene TRBV3-2) and TRBJ2-3; weak D call: TRBD2 (6 bases). The CDR3 is 16 amino acids. The germline V gene has CDR1 LGHDT and CDR2 YNNKEL (reference sequence). The V gene lost 4 bases and the J gene lost 6 bases, with 20 bases spanning the gap. In nucleotides, the CDR3 is TGTGCCAGCAGCCCGGCGGGTGGGGGGAACCGGGATACGCAGTATTTT. This gives the protein CASSPAGGGNRDTQYF.